These 22 T cell receptor beta chains came from one sample sequenced in a study of neurological immune-mediated disorders. Documented time point: longitudinal time-point 3. TCRdb analysed the 5' RACE reads with MiXCR anew, one entry per CDR3 protein. The sample yields fewer than 110,000 distinct CDR3 sequences, approximately 11% seen once. The sequenced sample was PBMCs. The origin of the receptors is a female donor with HTLV-1-associated myelopathy (HAM/TSP).

This chain links TRBV12-3 or TRBV12-4 with TRBJ2-7; 10 bases map to TRBD1. V shed 4 bases and J 2 bases; nucleotides not matched to a gene: 2. The CDR3 consists of 14 residues. The CDR3 is CASSWGQGPYEQYF. CDR3 DNA sequence: TGTGCCAGCAGTTGGGGACAGGGGCCCTACGAGCAGTACTTC.

This clonotype was seen only a few times. The V call is TRBV7-8, the J call TRBJ1-1, with TRBD1 as a possible D gene (5 bases). V was trimmed by 5 bases and J by 4 bases, leaving 20 bases between them. Germline V gene sequence: CDR1 SGHVS, CDR2 FQNEAQ. This CDR3 is built from 16 residues. Written as DNA, the CDR3 is TGTGCCAGCAGCCTTACGGGGGTGAGGGGTAGCACTGAAGCTTTCTTT. Its protein product is CASSLTGVRGSTEAFF.

This clonotype was detected ten times or more. J is TRBJ2-2 and V is TRBV5-1, with 8 bases matching TRBD1. Looked up from germline, CDR1 is SGHRS and CDR2 is YFSETQ. V gave up 4 bases and J gave up 4 bases; unmatched junction bases: 6. This CDR3 is 15 amino acids long. CDR3 loop: CASSPRTGFTGELFF. The CDR3, as DNA: TGCGCCAGCAGCCCTCGGACAGGGTTCACCGGGGAGCTGTTTTTT.

This clonotype showed up many times. The rearrangement uses TRBV12-3 or TRBV12-4 and TRBJ2-1, with 11 bases matching TRBD1. The CDR3 is made up of 15 amino acids. The junction had 7 bases not matched to a gene; V was cut back by 3 bases and J by 9 bases. CDR3 in amino acids: CASSFWDRGFGEQFF. The CDR3 DNA reads as TGTGCCAGCAGTTTTTGGGACAGGGGGTTTGGTGAGCAGTTCTTC.

The chain joins TRBV30 to TRBJ2-2; D gene ambiguous. Per the germline V gene, CDR1 is GTSNPN and CDR2 is SVGIG (reference sequence). The CDR3 contains 12 residues. With 1 base removed from V and 3 bases from J, the gap between germline ends came to 3 bases. CDR3 DNA sequence: TGTGCCTGGAGTGGTTACACCGGGGAGCTGTTTTTT. Its protein is CAWSGYTGELFF.

This clonotype was seen repeatedly, ten times or more. The chain uses TRBV5-1 and TRBJ2-5; no definite D call. The CDR3 length is 13 residues. The germline V and J ends were trimmed by 0 bases and 3 bases, with 6 bases remaining between them. In germline, CDR1 is SGHRS, CDR2 YFSETQ. The CDR3 DNA reads as TGCGCCAGCAGCTTGGAGGCAGAAGAGACCCAGTACTTC. Translating gives CASSLEAEETQYF.

The chain links TRBV20-1 to TRBJ2-5; D call uncertain. Germline V gives CDR1 DFQATT, CDR2 SNEGSKA (reference sequence). The CDR3 contains 11 residues. V lost 8 bases to trimming and J lost 5 bases, with 12 bases between them. The CDR3, as DNA: TGCAGTCCGACCTCCCAGGAGACCCAGTACTTC. Its protein product is CSPTSQETQYF.

This clonotype was seen ten or more times. The CDR3 region has the DNA TGCGCCAGCAGCTTATCCGGGACCGTTTACAATGAGCAGTTCTTC. This encodes CASSLSGTVYNEQFF. The chain combines TRBV5-1 with TRBJ2-1; D might be TRBD1 or TRBD2, each matching 5 bases. V was clipped by 2 bases and J by 4 bases, with 13 bases between them. Germline lookup yields CDR1 SGHRS and CDR2 YFSETQ. The CDR3 is 15 amino acids.

This clonotype was seen repeatedly, ten times or more. The rearrangement joins TRBV20-1 to TRBJ2-2, with TRBD2 matching over 11 bases. CDR1 and CDR2 from the germline V gene are DFQATT and SNEGSKA (reference sequence). Trimming at V came to 2 bases and at J to 0 bases, leaving 8 bases not matched to a gene. CDR3 length: 18 amino acids. For the CDR3, the DNA is TGCAGTGCTAGAAGCCTAGCGGGGGGTACCTCGAACACCGGGGAGCTGTTTTTT. Translating it yields CSARSLAGGTSNTGELFF.

This clonotype was observed a handful of times. The chain couples TRBV28 to TRBJ2-4; D is undetermined. Germline loops: CDR1 MDHEN, CDR2 SYDVKM. Trimming stripped 4 bases from V and 0 bases from J, with 4 bases between. This CDR3 region has 13 residues. In DNA form, the CDR3 reads TGTGCCAGCAGTTCGGTAGCCAAAAACATTCAGTACTTC. Translated, it gives CASSSVAKNIQYF. The full variable domain, in which reference TRBV28 and TRBJ2-4 provide the parts outside the CDR3, is DVKVTQSSRYLVKRTGEKVFLECVQDMDHENMFWYRQDPGLGLRLIYFSYDVKMKEKGDIPEGYSVSREKKERFSLILESASTNQTSMYLCASSSVAKNIQYFGAGTRLSVL.

V is TRBV5-1 and J is TRBJ2-2; D remains unclear. Deletions cut 0 bases from V and 3 bases from J, with 9 bases between. The germline CDR1 and CDR2 sequences are SGHRS and YFSETQ. The CDR3 consists of 15 residues. CDR3 in DNA: TGCGCCAGCAGCTTGGCCGAAACCTACACCGGGGAGCTGTTTTTT. This sequence encodes CASSLAETYTGELFF.

This clonotype was observed many times. The chain uses TRBV5-1 and TRBJ1-1; D is unresolved. In germline, CDR1 is SGHRS, CDR2 YFSETQ. This CDR3 spans 13 amino acids. Trimming removed 5 bases from V and 1 base from J, with 9 bases in between. CDR3: CASRSEGNTEAFF. CDR3 nucleotide sequence: TGCGCCAGCAGGTCCGAGGGGAACACTGAAGCTTTCTTT. Looking up the rest from reference TRBV5-1 and TRBJ1-1 gives the full variable domain: KAGVTQTPRYLIKTRGQQVTLSCSPISGHRSVSWYQQTPGQGLQFLFEYFSETQRNKGNFPGRFSGRQFSNSRSEMNVSTLELGDSALYLCASRSEGNTEAFFGQGTRLTVV.

This clonotype was seen ten or more times. The CDR3 DNA sequence: TGTGCCAGCAGCCAGTCACGTCCGCTCCAGTCCGAGCAGTACTTC. Translating it yields CASSQSRPLQSEQYF. V is TRBV5-5 and J is TRBJ2-7; D is undetermined. CDR3 size: 15 residues. V gave up 4 bases and J gave up 6 bases, with 20 bases separating them. Germline V lookup: CDR1 SGHKS, CDR2 YYEKEE (reference sequence).

A word on this clonotype: This could be a read error, since a much larger clone is one nucleotide away. The V gene is TRBV5-1, the J gene TRBJ2-7; D is perhaps TRBD1 or TRBD2 (6 bases each). Trimming cost V 5 bases and J 8 bases, with 17 bases left between them. The length of the CDR3 is 13 residues. Germline-derived CDR1 and CDR2 are SGHRS and YFSETQ. The CDR3: CASRGDNGGKQYF. The CDR3 bases are TGCGCCAGCAGAGGGGACAACGGGGGCAAGCAGTACTTC.

V gene TRBV7-9 combines with J gene TRBJ2-5; TRBD1 matches at 9 bases. The CDR3 consists of 15 residues. The germline gives CDR1 SEHNR, CDR2 FQNEAQ (reference sequence). J gave up 5 bases and V 4 bases, and 8 bases lay outside the gene matches. Written as DNA, the CDR3 is TGTGCCAGCAGCTATACAGGGGGCGAGGGGGAGACCCAGTACTTC. Its translation: CASSYTGGEGETQYF.

The V gene is TRBV18, the J gene TRBJ2-7, with D possibly being TRBD2 (5 bases). V lost 3 bases and J 6 bases, leaving 15 bases between the germline ends. Per the germline V gene, CDR1 is KGHSH and CDR2 is LQKENI. This CDR3 region has 14 residues. In DNA form, the CDR3 reads TGTGCCAGCTCACCTCCTAGCACGCTTCGCGAGCAGTACTTC. Translated, it gives CASSPPSTLREQYF.

This clonotype was counted many times. Written as DNA, the CDR3 is TGTGCCAGCAGCGCACGGGGGGGCTTCACAGATACGCAGTATTTT. It translates to CASSARGGFTDTQYF. This sequence joins TRBV7-2 and TRBJ2-3, with TRBD2 matching 8 bases. V lost 5 bases and J lost 2; bases outside the gene matches: 6. Germline lookup yields CDR1 SGHTA and CDR2 FQGNSA. The CDR3 loop spans 15 amino acids.

This clonotype showed up many times. The rearrangement links TRBV20-1 to TRBJ2-1; 16 bases align to TRBD2. The V gene's germline CDR1 is DFQATT and CDR2 SNEGSKA (reference sequence). V was clipped by 4 bases and J by 3 bases; unmatched bases: 9. The CDR3 has 18 amino acids. In DNA form, the CDR3 reads TGCAGTGCTACCGAAGGGACTAGCGGGGGGGCCGGCTACAATGAGCAGTTCTTC. Amino acids: CSATEGTSGGAGYNEQFF.

This clonotype was detected ten times or more. J is TRBJ1-2 and V is TRBV20-1; unclear D gene. The length of the CDR3 is 12 residues. Germline V gene data show CDR1 as DFQATT and CDR2 as SNEGSKA (reference sequence). The V end was cut by 1 base, the J end by 5 bases, with 8 bases between. CDR3 sequence reads: CSARGTSYGYTF. The CDR3 DNA follows: TGCAGTGCTAGAGGTACCTCGTATGGCTACACCTTC.

This clonotype was picked up many times. The gene calls are TRBV20-1 and TRBJ2-6, with D perhaps matching TRBD1 or TRBD2 (7 bases each). The V and J ends lost 1 base and 2 bases respectively, with 9 bases between them. Germline CDR1 DFQATT, CDR2 SNEGSKA (reference sequence). The CDR3 spans 15 residues. This chain's CDR3 is CSARAGGAGANVLTF. Written as DNA, the CDR3 is TGCAGTGCTAGAGCAGGGGGGGCTGGGGCCAACGTCCTGACTTTC.

J is TRBJ2-7 and V is TRBV5-1; D perhaps matches TRBD2 (6 bases). Germline V gene data show CDR1 as SGHRS and CDR2 as YFSETQ. The CDR3 is made up of 16 amino acids. V was cut by 6 bases and J by 4 bases, with 23 bases left in between. The CDR3 DNA sequence: TGCGCCAGCACCTGGGGCCCGGGACTTGACTCTTACGAGCAGTACTTC. This sequence encodes CASTWGPGLDSYEQYF.

In its sample, this clonotype was seen many times. CDR3 amino acids: CASSLQGGGQETQYF. The CDR3 nucleotides are TGCGCCAGCAGCTTGCAGGGAGGGGGACAAGAGACCCAGTACTTC. V is TRBV5-1 and J is TRBJ2-5; D perhaps matches TRBD2 (7 bases). The CDR3 runs to 15 residues. Looked up from germline, CDR1 is SGHRS and CDR2 is YFSETQ. V was clipped by 1 base and J by 2 bases, with 12 bases between them.